The present T cell receptor beta chain was sequenced within a study of blood T cell repertoires in COVID-19. The overall study: Whether acute or convalescent, the COVID-19 samples came from the United States, Italy and Spain. Nucleic acid was either cDNA or gDNA, and it came from T cells, B-cell-depleted T cells, or PBMCs.

Study processing details: Amplification from reference gene primers served as the basis for estimated nucleated cell counts. Profiled with immunoSEQ multiplex PCR; TCRdb holds only in-frame clones, not every one. The V and J calls and clone size are taken from that table; D and trimming were inferred from the DNA. The table lists tens of thousands of clones, 70% to 90% of them singletons. Germline V gene data show CDR1 as LNHDA and CDR2 as SQIVND (reference sequence). The V end was cut by 7 bases, the J end by 4 bases, with 14 bases between. This CDR3 has 14 residues. The V gene is TRBV19, the J gene TRBJ2-1, with a tentative D call TRBD2 (6 bases). Sequenced material: peripheral blood. The receptor was derived from a human donor in a cohort sampled during active COVID-19. In DNA, the CDR3 is TGTGCCAGTATGTCGCTAGCGCGTTACAATGAGCAGTTCTTC. This codes for CASMSLARYNEQFF.